Each of the 24 T cell receptor beta chains below was sequenced from the same sample in a study of blood T cell repertoires in COVID-19. Profiled with immunoSEQ multiplex PCR; TCRdb holds only in-frame clones, not every one. The table records roughly 200,000 clones, around 89% of them present only once. The sequencing input was peripheral blood. The origin of the receptors is a man between 65 and 79 years old with acute or convalescent COVID-19.

The chain joins TRBV6-5 to TRBJ1-1, with 8 nucleotides matching TRBD1. The CDR3 runs to 12 residues. V shed 6 bases, J shed 7 bases, and the junction held 4 bases outside the gene matches. In germline, CDR1 is MNHEY, CDR2 SVGAGI. CDR3 in amino acids: CASRRQGNEAFF. The CDR3 region has the DNA TGTGCCAGCAGACGACAGGGGAATGAAGCTTTCTTT.

The chain employs TRBV5-5 and TRBJ2-2; 9 bases line up with TRBD2. CDR3 length equals 20 residues. The V segment lost 4 bases and the J segment 3 bases; nucleotides outside the gene matches: 19. Germline lookup yields CDR1 SGHKS and CDR2 YYEKEE (reference sequence). The CDR3 loop is CASSRRASGIVIGDTGELFF. The DNA for the CDR3 is TGTGCCAGCAGCCGGCGGGCTAGCGGGATAGTGATCGGGGACACCGGGGAGCTGTTTTTT.

Note on this clone: At one end the junction does not follow the germline gene, possibly because of a read error. This rearrangement joins TRBV7-3 to TRBJ2-1; 7 positions match TRBD2. CDR1 is SGHTA and CDR2 is FQGTGA in the germline V gene. This CDR3 comprises 15 residues. The CDR3 nucleotides are TGTGCCAGCAGCCTAACCGGGACTAACTACAATGAGCAGTTCTTC. Translation: CASSLTGTNYNEQFF.

The rearrangement joins TRBV3-1 (or the pseudogene TRBV3-2) to TRBJ1-4, with D unclear. The V end was cut by 4 bases, the J end by 8 bases, with 11 bases between. The CDR3 has 13 residues. The germline V gene has CDR1 LGHDT and CDR2 YNNKEL (reference sequence). CDR3 in DNA: TGTGCCAGCAGCCCCTGGATCGGGGAAAAACTGTTTTTT. It translates to CASSPWIGEKLFF.

The chain recombines TRBV28 with TRBJ2-7; tentatively, D is TRBD1 (5 bases). Germline lookup yields CDR1 MDHEN and CDR2 SYDVKM. There are 14 residues in the CDR3. V lost 7 bases and J lost 5, with 18 bases in between. CDR3 in DNA: TGTGCCAGCACCCTTTTCCCCGGACAAAACGAGCAGTACTTC. Its protein is CASTLFPGQNEQYF.

The CDR3 is CASSPLTALYGYTF. The CDR3 nucleotides are TGTGCCAGCTCACCATTGACAGCCCTCTATGGCTACACCTTC. The rearrangement joins TRBV18 to TRBJ1-2, with D perhaps matching TRBD1 (5 bases). The ends were cut back, 2 bases at V and 4 bases at J, with 11 bases in the middle. The CDR3 is 14 residues long. CDR1 is KGHSH, CDR2 LQKENI, per germline.

V usage is TRBV9 and J usage is TRBJ2-2; possibly TRBD1 for D (5 bases). V was shortened by 0 bases and J by 0 bases, with 6 bases between the two germline ends. Per the germline V gene, CDR1 is SGDLS and CDR2 is YYNGEE. The CDR3 contains 15 residues. The CDR3 spells CASSVARANTGELFF. In nucleotides, the CDR3 is TGTGCCAGCAGCGTAGCCAGGGCGAACACCGGGGAGCTGTTTTTT.

The chain carries TRBV7-8 and TRBJ2-7, with D perhaps matching TRBD1 (5 bases). The germline V gene has CDR1 SGHVS and CDR2 FQNEAQ. V was cut by 2 bases and J by 4 bases, with 6 bases left in between. CDR3 size: 12 residues. Here the CDR3 DNA reads TGTGCCAGCAGCTTACAGGGTTACGAGCAGTACTTC. As protein: CASSLQGYEQYF.

The chain uses TRBV14 and TRBJ2-7; D not certain. The ends were cut back, 4 bases at V and 5 bases at J, with 18 bases in the middle. In germline, CDR1 is SGHDN, CDR2 FVKESK. This CDR3 is 15 amino acids long. The CDR3, as DNA: TGTGCCAGCAGCCTACTGGGCCCCGGAAGGAACGAGCAGTACTTC. Translation gives CASSLLGPGRNEQYF. Full variable domain (rest looked up from reference TRBV14 and TRBJ2-7): EAGVTQFPSHSVIEKGQTVTLRCDPISGHDNLYWYRRVMGKEIKFLLHFVKESKQDESGMPNNRFLAERTGGTYSTLKVQPAELEDSGVYFCASSLLGPGRNEQYFGPGTRLTVT.

The chain carries TRBV18 and TRBJ2-3, with D uncertain. V lost 0 bases, J lost 3 bases, and 4 bases lay in between. The CDR3 length is 13 residues. Germline CDR1 reads KGHSH; CDR2 reads LQKENI. CDR3 residues: CASSPPRTDTQYF. As DNA, the CDR3 is TGTGCCAGCTCACCACCGAGAACAGATACGCAGTATTTT.

The chain recombines TRBV28 with TRBJ2-7; 9 bases agree with TRBD2. The V gene end was trimmed by 5 bases and the J gene end by 3 bases; junction bases not matched to a gene: 8. This CDR3 region has 15 residues. Germline V gene sequence: CDR1 MDHEN, CDR2 SYDVKM. CDR3 protein: CASSGGPTSGYEQYF. Here the CDR3 DNA reads TGTGCCAGCAGTGGGGGGCCGACTAGCGGCTACGAGCAGTACTTC.

This chain joins TRBV11-2 and TRBJ2-1, with 10 bases fitting TRBD1. The CDR3 has 16 amino acids. V shed 4 bases, J shed 9 bases, and the junction held 12 bases outside the gene matches. Germline loops: CDR1 SGHAT, CDR2 FQNNGV. CDR3 nucleotides: TGTGCCAGCAGCTGGGGGGGACAGGGGATCGGTTTTGAGCAGTTCTTC. As protein: CASSWGGQGIGFEQFF.

The V and J genes are TRBV6-5 and TRBJ2-1; D not certain. CDR1 and CDR2 (germline): MNHEY, SVGAGI. Trimming cost V 5 bases and J 4 bases, with 9 bases left between them. There are 13 residues in the CDR3. The CDR3, as DNA: TGTGCCAGCAGTCAGGATAGATACAATGAGCAGTTCTTC. The encoded protein is CASSQDRYNEQFF.

V usage is TRBV19 and J usage is TRBJ1-1; D is undetermined. Germline CDR1 LNHDA, CDR2 SQIVND (reference sequence). This CDR3 spans 14 amino acids. The germline V and J ends were trimmed by 3 bases and 4 bases, with 12 bases remaining between them. CDR3 sequence reads: CASSIQVSSTEAFF. The CDR3 region has the DNA TGTGCCAGTAGTATTCAGGTTTCGAGCACTGAAGCTTTCTTT.

The chain couples TRBV6-6 to TRBJ2-7; D is uncertain. This CDR3 spans 13 amino acids. Trimming pared 3 bases from V and 4 bases from J, leaving 10 bases between. Germline V lookup: CDR1 MNHNY, CDR2 SVGAGI (reference sequence). DNA for the CDR3: TGTGCCAGCAGTTATGTAGGAGAGTACGAGCAGTACTTC. Protein: CASSYVGEYEQYF.

The V call is TRBV15, the J call TRBJ2-1; 8 positions agree with TRBD2. CDR3 length: 15 amino acids. Germline CDR1 is LNHNV and CDR2 is YYDKDF (reference sequence). V was clipped by 0 bases and J by 7 bases; unmatched bases: 5. The CDR3 sequence is CATSRDGTRGNEQFF. CDR3 sequence (DNA): TGTGCCACCAGCAGAGATGGGACTAGGGGGAATGAGCAGTTCTTC.

In its sample, this clone was seen a few times. Within the sample, other DNA sequences also encode this same CDR3. The chain has TRBV5-1 and TRBJ2-7, with TRBD1 matching 8 bases. The CDR3 runs 14 residues. Germline values: CDR1 SGHRS, CDR2 YFSETQ. Trimming at V came to 4 bases and at J to 2 bases, leaving 5 bases not matched to a gene. The CDR3 DNA follows: TGCGCCAGCAGCCCTACAGGGGGAACCTACGAGCAGTACTTC. Translation gives CASSPTGGTYEQYF.

This clone occurred a few times. The chain links TRBV7-3 to TRBJ2-1, with TRBD1 identical over 8 bases. The CDR3 is 14 amino acids. Trimming cost V 1 base and J 13 bases; bases outside gene matches: 9. Germline V lookup: CDR1 SGHTA, CDR2 FQGTGA. CDR3 sequence reads: CASSLNPGQGGQFF. The CDR3 coding sequence is TGTGCCAGCAGCTTAAACCCCGGACAGGGTGGACAGTTCTTC. The variable domain in full, with the rest retrieved from reference TRBV7-3 and TRBJ2-1, is GAGVSQTPSNKVTEKGKYVELRCDPISGHTALYWYRQSLGQGPEFLIYFQGTGAADDSGLPNDRFFAVRPEGSVSTLKIQRTERGDSAVYLCASSLNPGQGGQFFGPGTRLTVL.

The chain uses TRBV6-5 and TRBJ2-3; tentatively, D is TRBD2 (5 bases). The V gene lost 7 bases and the J gene lost 4 bases, with 15 bases spanning the gap. The germline V gene has CDR1 MNHEY and CDR2 SVGAGI. The CDR3 covers 14 residues. CDR3 nucleotide sequence: TGTGCCAGCACCAGAACCGAGGGCTCAGATACGCAGTATTTT. Amino acid sequence: CASTRTEGSDTQYF.

The gene calls are TRBV3-1 (or the pseudogene TRBV3-2) and TRBJ1-1, with TRBD1 matching 8 bases. Trimming cost V 5 bases and J 6 bases; bases outside gene matches: 11. CDR1 is LGHDT and CDR2 is YNNKEL in the germline V gene (reference sequence). This CDR3 has 15 amino acids. CDR3 bases: TGTGCCAGCAGCACAACCCGACAGGGGATCGCTGAAGCTTTCTTT. Amino acid sequence: CASSTTRQGIAEAFF.

This sequence joins TRBV15 and TRBJ1-6; weak D call: TRBD1 (5 bases). The germline V gene encodes CDR1 LNHNV and CDR2 YYDKDF (reference sequence). Trimming cost V 4 bases and J 14 bases, with 24 bases left between them. The CDR3 is 16 residues long. The CDR3 DNA reads as TGTGCCACCAGCAAATCAGCGGGGGACCCGAATTGGGCCCTCCACTTT. Residues: CATSKSAGDPNWALHF.

The rearrangement joins TRBV27 to TRBJ1-3; D not resolved. Per germline, CDR1 MNHEY and CDR2 SMNVEV (reference sequence). V dropped 0 bases and J dropped 1 base, with 7 bases sitting between them. The CDR3 consists of 15 residues. Here the CDR3 reads CASSLSHSSGNTIYF. CDR3 bases: TGTGCCAGCAGTTTATCGCACAGTTCTGGAAACACCATATATTTT.

This chain uses TRBV6-5 with TRBJ2-7; 9 bases are a match to TRBD1. Germline CDR1 reads MNHEY; CDR2 reads SVGAGI. The CDR3 loop spans 15 amino acids. V lost 8 bases to trimming and J lost 4 bases; unmatched junction nucleotides: 12. CDR3 bases: TGTGCCAGCCGCTATCTACAGGGGGCCCGTTACGAGCAGTACTTC. Translation gives CASRYLQGARYEQYF.

The chain has TRBV7-2 and TRBJ1-2, with D possibly TRBD1 on 5 matching bases. The V end lost 5 bases, the J end lost 5 bases, and 18 bases lay between the germline ends. Germline V CDR1 and CDR2: SGHTA, FQGNSA. This CDR3 is built from 15 residues. CDR3 loop: CASSTTGSGGYGYTF. The CDR3 bases are TGTGCCAGCAGCACAACCGGTTCGGGGGGGTATGGCTACACCTTC.